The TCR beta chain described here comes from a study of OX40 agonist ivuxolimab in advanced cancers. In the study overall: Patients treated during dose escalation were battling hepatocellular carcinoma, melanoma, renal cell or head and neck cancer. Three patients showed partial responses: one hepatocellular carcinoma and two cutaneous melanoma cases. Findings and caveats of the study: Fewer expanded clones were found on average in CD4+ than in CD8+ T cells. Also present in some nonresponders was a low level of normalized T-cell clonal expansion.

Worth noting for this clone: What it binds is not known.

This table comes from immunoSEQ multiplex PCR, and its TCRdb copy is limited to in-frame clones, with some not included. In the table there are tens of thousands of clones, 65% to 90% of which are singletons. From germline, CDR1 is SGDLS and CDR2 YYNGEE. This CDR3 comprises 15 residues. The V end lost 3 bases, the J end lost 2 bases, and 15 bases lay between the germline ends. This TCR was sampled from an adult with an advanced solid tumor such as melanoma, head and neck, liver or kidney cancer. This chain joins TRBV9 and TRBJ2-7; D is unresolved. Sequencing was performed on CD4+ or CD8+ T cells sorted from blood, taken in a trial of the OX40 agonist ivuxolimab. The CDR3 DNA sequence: TGTGCCAGCAGCGCCGAGTGGGGTCCTCCCTACGAGCAGTACTTC. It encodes CASSAEWGPPYEQYF.